This is a list of T cell receptor beta chains from one sample in a study of vaccination effects on CD4 cells after COVID-19. Their antigens remain unidentified. This table comes from immunoSEQ multiplex PCR, and its TCRdb copy is limited to in-frame clones, with some not included. This table holds more than 35,000 clones, approximately 68% found once. This specimen was CD4+ T cells from PBMCs cultured with HCoV-OC43 spike peptides, taken before COVID-19 vaccination. Receptors originate from a human donor who received a COVID-19 vaccine. The CDR3 runs from the conserved cysteine through the conserved F or W. The D gene is left open where the match is weak. Not every row has a clone size; where given, it reads once, few, many or a size class.

TRBJ2-3 NA NA TRBV11-2 CASSLDRGFSTDTQYF TGTGCCAGCAGCTTAGATCGCGGATTTAGCACAGATACGCAGTATTTT
TRBJ2-5 NA TRBD2 TRBV3-1/TRBV3-2 CASSQAVSGVKETQYF TGTGCCAGCAGCCAAGCCGTCAGCGGGGTTAAAGAGACCCAGTACTTC
TRBJ1-5 NA NA TRBV3-1/TRBV3-2 CASSQDLNQPQHF TGTGCCAGCAGCCAAGACCTCAATCAGCCCCAGCATTTT
TRBJ1-2 NA NA TRBV7-2 CASSLEGGLGNYGYTF TGTGCCAGCAGCTTAGAGGGAGGACTGGGAAACTATGGCTACACCTTC
TRBJ1-4 few NA TRBV7-9 CASSFGQGEKLFF TGTGCCAGCAGCTTTGGGCAGGGGGAAAAACTGTTTTTT
TRBJ1-3 NA NA TRBV4-1 CASSQGMGQLSGNTIYF TGCGCCAGCAGCCAAGGTATGGGCCAGCTCTCTGGAAACACCATATATTTT
TRBJ2-7 few NA TRBV5-4 CASSPGRVGPYEQYF TGTGCCAGCAGCCCCGGACGGGTAGGCCCCTACGAGCAGTACTTC
TRBJ2-2 few NA TRBV12-3/TRBV12-4 CASSRASGELFF TGTGCCAGCAGTCGGGCGTCCGGGGAGCTGTTTTTT
TRBJ2-7 NA NA TRBV4-2 CASSLDRPPGYEQYF TGTGCCAGCAGCCTCGACAGGCCACCCGGCTACGAGCAGTACTTC
TRBJ2-7 NA NA TRBV4-1 CASSQETARAYEQYF TGCGCCAGCAGCCAAGAAACGGCCAGGGCCTACGAGCAGTACTTC
TRBJ2-7 NA NA TRBV10-3 CAISSQDVGYDEQYF TGTGCCATCAGTTCACAGGATGTCGGCTACGACGAGCAGTACTTC
TRBJ2-6 NA NA TRBV6-5 CASSRTRSGANVLTF TGTGCCAGCAGCAGGACCCGCTCTGGGGCCAACGTCCTGACTTTC
TRBJ2-7 few TRBD1 TRBV11-2 CASSLEGQVGIYEQYF TGTGCCAGCAGCTTAGAGGGACAGGTGGGAATATACGAGCAGTACTTC
TRBJ2-7 NA TRBD2 TRBV5-5 CASSTGLAGGHEQYF TGTGCCAGCAGCACGGGACTAGCGGGAGGTCACGAGCAGTACTTC
TRBJ2-7 few NA TRBV13 CASSLGGGSRYEQYF TGTGCCAGCAGCTTAGGCGGAGGATCACGCTACGAGCAGTACTTC
TRBJ2-5 once NA TRBV7-2 CASSRYGPRETQYF TGTGCCAGCAGCCGTTACGGGCCGAGGGAGACCCAGTACTTC
TRBJ2-7 NA TRBD2 TRBV5-1 CASSFTAGEFYEQYF TGCGCCAGCAGCTTCACGGCGGGAGAGTTCTACGAGCAGTACTTC
TRBJ2-7 NA TRBD1 TRBV19 CASSMGTGFYEQYF TGTGCCAGTAGTATGGGGACAGGGTTCTACGAGCAGTACTTC
TRBJ1-1 few NA TRBV27 CASSTINTEAFF TGTGCCAGCAGTACTATCAACACTGAAGCTTTCTTT